The sequence of this TCR beta chain was determined in a study of T cells in Graves' hyperthyroidism and ophthalmopathy. Study-level findings and limits: Blood also contained most expanded thyroid clonotypes above 0.001.

This CDR3 spans 14 amino acids. Trimming stripped 1 base from V and 6 bases from J, with 10 bases between. This clonotype has ten or more counts. Its antigen is currently unknown. Stable Graves' hyperthyroidism denoted no ophthalmopathy progression over 18 months. The source of the PBMCs was 10 ml of fresh peripheral blood. RNA transcripts yielded amplified TCR beta CDR3 regions. RT-PCR in the first round (using the HTBI primer set) targeted the TCR CDR3. TCRdb reanalysed the multiplex PCR reads using MiXCR and keeps one entry per CDR3 protein. The sample contains approximately 430,000 distinct CDR3 sequences, 15% to 17% of which appear only once.

The source of this sequence is a woman under 30 with Graves' hyperthyroidism. The specimen was blood. The J gene is TRBJ1-5, the V gene TRBV12-3 or TRBV12-4; no firm D call. Here the CDR3 DNA reads TGTGCCAGCAGTTTAGGGGTTTCGGGTCAGCCCCAGCATTTT. Amino acids: CASSLGVSGQPQHF.